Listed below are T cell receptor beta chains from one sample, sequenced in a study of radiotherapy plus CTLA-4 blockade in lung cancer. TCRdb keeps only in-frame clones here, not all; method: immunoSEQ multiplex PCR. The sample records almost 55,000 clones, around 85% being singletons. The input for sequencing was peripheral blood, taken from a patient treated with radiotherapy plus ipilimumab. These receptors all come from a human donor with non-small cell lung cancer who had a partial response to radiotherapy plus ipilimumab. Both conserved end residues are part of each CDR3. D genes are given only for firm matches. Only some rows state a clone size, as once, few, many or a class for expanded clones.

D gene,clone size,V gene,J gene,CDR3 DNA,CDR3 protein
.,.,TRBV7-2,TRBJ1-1,TGTGCCAGCAGCTCCCGACAAAGTTGGACTGAAGCTTTCTTT,CASSSRQSWTEAFF
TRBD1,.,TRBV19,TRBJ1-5,TGTGCCAGCCAAGCTATTACGGGACAGGGAGTTTTTAATCAGCCCCAGCATTTT,CASQAITGQGVFNQPQHF
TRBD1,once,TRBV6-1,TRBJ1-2,TGTGCCAGCACCCAGGGGGCAGTTGGCTACACCTTC,CASTQGAVGYTF
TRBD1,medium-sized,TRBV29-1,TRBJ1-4,TGCAGCGCTGTCAGGACAGGGGTTAATGAAAAACTGTTTTTT,CSAVRTGVNEKLFF
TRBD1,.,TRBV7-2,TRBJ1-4,TGTGCCAGCAGCACCGACAGGGATTCTAATGAAAAACTGTTTTTT,CASSTDRDSNEKLFF
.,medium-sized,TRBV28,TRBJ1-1,TGTGCCAGCAGTGCGGGGCCCGGTGAAGCTTTCTTT,CASSAGPGEAFF
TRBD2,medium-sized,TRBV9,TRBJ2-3,TGTGCCAGCACCCTAGCGCTAGCGGGGGGGCCAGATACGCAGTATTTT,CASTLALAGGPDTQYF
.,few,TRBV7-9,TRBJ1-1,TGTGCCAGCAGCTTAGGTGAGGGTTCTGAAGCTTTCTTT,CASSLGEGSEAFF
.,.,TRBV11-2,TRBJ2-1,TGTGCCAGCAGCTTAGATTCTAGGTCCGGCTGGGAGCAGTTCTTC,CASSLDSRSGWEQFF
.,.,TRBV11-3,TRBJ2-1,TGTGCCAGCAGCCGCCCAACCGGGGATTCCCACAATGAGCAGTTCTTC,CASSRPTGDSHNEQFF
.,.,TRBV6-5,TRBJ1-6,TGTGCCAGCAGTCAGGGGAACGGCGGGCGCTCACCCCTCCACTTT,CASSQGNGGRSPLHF
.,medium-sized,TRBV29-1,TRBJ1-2,TGCAGCGTTGAGGACAGTAACTATGGCTACACCTTC,CSVEDSNYGYTF
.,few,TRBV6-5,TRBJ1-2,TGTGCCAGCAGCCCAGGGTATGGCTACACCTTC,CASSPGYGYTF
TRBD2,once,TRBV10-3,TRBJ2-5,TGTGCCATCGCGGGGGGGGAAGAGACCCAGTACTTC,CAIAGGEETQYF
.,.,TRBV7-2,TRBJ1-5,TGTGCCAGCAGCTTAGGCAGCGGGAGTAATCAGCCCCAGCATTTT,CASSLGSGSNQPQHF
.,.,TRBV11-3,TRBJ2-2,TGTGCCAGCAGCTGGCAGGGTACAAAGCAGGGGGAGCTGTTTTTT,CASSWQGTKQGELFF
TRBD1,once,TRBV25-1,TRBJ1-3,TGTGCCAGCAGTGAATTCGGGACAGGGGTTGGAAACACCATATATTTT,CASSEFGTGVGNTIYF
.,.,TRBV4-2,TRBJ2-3,TGTGCCAGCAGCCAAGGACAGACAGATACGCAGTATTTT,CASSQGQTDTQYF
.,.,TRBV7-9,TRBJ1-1,TGTGCCAGCAGCTTAGTCCCAGGGCTAGCTTTCTTT,CASSLVPGLAFF
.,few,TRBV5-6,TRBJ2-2,TGTGCCAGCAGCTTTTTCATACAGGCGAACACCGGGGAGCTGTTTTTT,CASSFFIQANTGELFF
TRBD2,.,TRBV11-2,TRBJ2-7,TGTGCCAGCAGCTTAACAGGCGGGGGGCTCGAGCAGTACTTC,CASSLTGGGLEQYF
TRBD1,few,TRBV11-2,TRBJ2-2,TGTGCCAGCAGCTTCGAGGGGGCGAAGGCCGGGGAGCTGTTTTTT,CASSFEGAKAGELFF
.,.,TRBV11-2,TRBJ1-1,TGTGCCAGCAGCTTTTTACAGGGTACTGAAGCTTTCTTT,CASSFLQGTEAFF
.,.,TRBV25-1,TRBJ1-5,TGTGCCAGCAGTGAAGTCGGGGGGCCCCAGCATTTT,CASSEVGGPQHF
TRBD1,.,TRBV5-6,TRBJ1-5,TGTGCCAGCAGCCCGGGACAGGGGGCTCAGCCCCAGCATTTT,CASSPGQGAQPQHF
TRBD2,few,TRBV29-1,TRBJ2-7,TGCAGCGTCCTAAAGGCGGGACGGACTAGCTCCTACGAGCAGTACTTC,CSVLKAGRTSSYEQYF
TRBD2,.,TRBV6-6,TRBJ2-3,TGTGCCAGCAGTCACGGGGGGACAGATACGCAGTATTTT,CASSHGGTDTQYF
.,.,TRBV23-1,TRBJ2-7,TGCGCCAGCAGCCAAACGGACAAGGCCTCCTACGAGCAGTACTTC,CASSQTDKASYEQYF
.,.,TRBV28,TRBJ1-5,TGTGCCAGCAGTCCCATAGGCAATCAGCCCCAGCATTTT,CASSPIGNQPQHF
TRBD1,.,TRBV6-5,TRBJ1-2,TGTGCCAGCAGTTTACTCGGACAGGGGAACTATGGCTACACCTTC,CASSLLGQGNYGYTF
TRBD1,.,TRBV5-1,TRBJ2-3,TGCGCCAGCAGCTTGGCGACAGGGGTCCCAGATACGCAGTATTTT,CASSLATGVPDTQYF
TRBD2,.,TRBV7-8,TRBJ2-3,TGTGCCAGCAGCTTAGGGGTAGCGGGGGGGGCTCCAGATACGCAGTATTTT,CASSLGVAGGAPDTQYF
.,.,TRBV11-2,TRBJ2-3,TGTGCCAGCAGCTTACCCAGACAGACCGGCAAGGATACGCAGTATTTT,CASSLPRQTGKDTQYF
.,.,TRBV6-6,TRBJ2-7,TGTGCCAGCAGTTACTCGAACCAGGGTTACGAGCAGTACTTC,CASSYSNQGYEQYF
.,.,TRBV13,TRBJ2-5,TGTGCCAGCAGTTTGAGGTACCGGGGGACCCAGTACTTC,CASSLRYRGTQYF
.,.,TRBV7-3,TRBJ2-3,TGTGCCAGCAGCCCGGACTTCGGCACAGATACGCAGTATTTT,CASSPDFGTDTQYF
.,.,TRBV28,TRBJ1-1,TGTGCCAGCACCGAGTCCCCCAGGTTCAACACTGAAGCTTTCTTT,CASTESPRFNTEAFF
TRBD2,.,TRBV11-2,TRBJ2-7,TGTGCCAGCAGCTTAGTTGGCGGGGGGGGTTACGAGCAGTACTTC,CASSLVGGGGYEQYF
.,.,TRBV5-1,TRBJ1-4,TGCGCCAGCAGCTTGGCAGGTCCCGCCGCCAATGAAAAACTGTTTTTT,CASSLAGPAANEKLFF
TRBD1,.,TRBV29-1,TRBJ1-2,TGCAGCGCCCTAGGACAGGGGGCTACGAACTATGGCTACACCTTC,CSALGQGATNYGYTF
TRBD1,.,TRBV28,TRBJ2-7,TGTGCCAGCAGCTCCGGACAGGGGACCTACGAGCAGTACTTC,CASSSGQGTYEQYF
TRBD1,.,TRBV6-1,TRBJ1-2,TGTGCCAGCAGTGAAGGGGGACAGCCATATGGCTACACCTTC,CASSEGGQPYGYTF
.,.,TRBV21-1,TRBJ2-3,TGTGCCAGCAGCATTCGACTAGCGGGGCGCACAGATACGCAGTATTTT,CASSIRLAGRTDTQYF
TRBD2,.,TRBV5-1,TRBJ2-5,TGCGCCAGCACCCGGACTAGCGGGGGGGCTGGAGAGACCCAGTACTTC,CASTRTSGGAGETQYF
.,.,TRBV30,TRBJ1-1,TGTGCCTGGAGTGTAGCGGGGAATACTGAAGCTTTCTTT,CAWSVAGNTEAFF
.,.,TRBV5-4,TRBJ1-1,TGTGCCAGCAGCTTGGGACATCTGAACACTGAAGCTTTCTTT,CASSLGHLNTEAFF
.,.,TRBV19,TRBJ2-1,TGTGCCAGTAGTGAACAGGGTAGGAATGAGCAGTTCTTC,CASSEQGRNEQFF
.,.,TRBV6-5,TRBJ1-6,TGTGCCAGCAGTTACGGGGGAGGGAATTCACCCCTCCACTTT,CASSYGGGNSPLHF
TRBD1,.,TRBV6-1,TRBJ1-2,TGTGCCAGCAGTACCGGGACAGGGCTCTATGGCTACACCTTC,CASSTGTGLYGYTF
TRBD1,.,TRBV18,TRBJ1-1,TGTGCCAGCTCACCAGGGACAGGGTGGTACACTGAAGCTTTCTTT,CASSPGTGWYTEAFF
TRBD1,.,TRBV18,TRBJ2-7,TGTGCCAGCTCCACGGGACAGGGGGCCTACGAGCAGTACTTC,CASSTGQGAYEQYF
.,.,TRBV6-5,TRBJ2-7,TGTGCCAGCAGTTACCGGGAAAGGAGTGGGCAGTACTTC,CASSYRERSGQYF
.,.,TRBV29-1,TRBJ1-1,TGCAGCGTTTTCCCTGACACTGAAGCTTTCTTT,CSVFPDTEAFF
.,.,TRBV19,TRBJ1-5,TGTGCCAGTAGTCTTGACAGGAATCAGCCCCAGCATTTT,CASSLDRNQPQHF